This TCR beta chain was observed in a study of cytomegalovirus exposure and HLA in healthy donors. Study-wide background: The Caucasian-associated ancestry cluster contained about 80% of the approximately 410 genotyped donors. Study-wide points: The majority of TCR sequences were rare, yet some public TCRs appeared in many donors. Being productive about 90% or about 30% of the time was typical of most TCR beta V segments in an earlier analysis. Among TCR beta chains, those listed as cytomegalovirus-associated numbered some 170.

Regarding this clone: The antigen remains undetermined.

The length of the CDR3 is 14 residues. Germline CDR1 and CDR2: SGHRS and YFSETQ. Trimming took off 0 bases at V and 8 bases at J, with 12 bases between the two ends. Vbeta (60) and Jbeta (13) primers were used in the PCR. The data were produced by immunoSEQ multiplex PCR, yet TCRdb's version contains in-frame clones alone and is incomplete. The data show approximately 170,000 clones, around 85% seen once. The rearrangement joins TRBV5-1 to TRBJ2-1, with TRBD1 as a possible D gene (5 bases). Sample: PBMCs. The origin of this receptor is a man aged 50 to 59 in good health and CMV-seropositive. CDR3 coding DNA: TGCGCCAGCAGCTTGGCGCAGGTAGGGGATGAGCAGTTCTTC. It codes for CASSLAQVGDEQFF.